One sample yielded the 25 T cell receptor beta chains listed below, sequenced in a study of vaccination and CD4 T cells after COVID-19 (dated by TCRdb to between 2021 and 2023). These receptors' targets are unknown. Read against the paper, the sample's time point label means: late sampling 161 to 241 days after vaccination in a few convalescent patients. What this sample's treatment or condition label stands for: roughly 10-day PBMC culture with coronavirus spike peptide pools or control peptides (ViraFEST assay). Preparation of the library involved PCR. Sequencing instrument: Illumina iSeq 100. At the Johns Hopkins FTIC core, DNA from the cultured CD4+ T cells underwent TCR sequencing with the Oncomine TCR Beta short-read assay. TCRdb reprocessing: public reads trimmed at Q25 with fastp, clones called with MiXCR, in-frame beta chains kept. Rows matching on CDR3 protein sequence are summarized as one entry with the most common DNA and genes. The table for this sample lists about 21,000 distinct CDR3 sequences; 30% to 45% of them were counted only once. Around 3% of the sample is taken by the ten largest.

The starting material was CD4+ T cells from blood, cultured in vitro, obtained about 7 months after SARS-CoV-2 vaccination. The origin of the receptors is a human donor who had recovered from COVID-19.

There are a few counts of this clonotype. This CDR3 is CASRPRTGVWQETQYF. In DNA, the CDR3 is TGTGCCAGCAGGCCTAGGACAGGGGTTTGGCAAGAGACCCAGTACTTC. The rearrangement uses TRBV6-1 and TRBJ2-5, with 9 bases matching TRBD1. This CDR3 comprises 16 residues. V dropped 6 bases and J dropped 2; count of bases not matched to a gene: 10. In germline, CDR1 is MNHNS, CDR2 SASEGT.

The sample holds a few counts of this clonotype. The chain combines TRBV19 with TRBJ2-7, with TRBD1 identical over 7 bases. The trim removed 5 bases at V and 1 base at J, leaving 5 bases unmatched. The CDR3 totals 14 residues. Germline CDR1 is LNHDA and CDR2 is SQIVND (reference sequence). The CDR3: CASSEYRGSYEQYF. CDR3 sequence (DNA): TGTGCCAGTAGTGAATACAGGGGATCCTACGAGCAGTACTTC. Supplemented by reference TRBV19 and TRBJ2-7, the full variable domain reads DGGITQSPKYLFRKEGQNVTLSCEQNLNHDAMYWYRQDPGQGLRLIYYSQIVNDFQKGDIAEGYSVSREKKESFPLTVTSAQKNPTAFYLCASSEYRGSYEQYFGPGTRLTVT.

This clonotype has more than one count but fewer than ten. The chain joins TRBV24-1 to TRBJ2-2; 7 nucleotides agree with TRBD1. Germline V CDR1 and CDR2: KGHDR, SFDVKD. After removal of 8 bases from V and 4 bases from J, the junction contained 3 bases not matched to a gene. The CDR3 sequence is 13 residues long. CDR3 sequence: CATTDRTTGELFF. Here the CDR3 DNA reads TGTGCCACCACGGACAGGACCACCGGGGAGCTGTTTTTT.

This chain connects TRBV30 to TRBJ1-5, with a tentative D call TRBD1 (5 bases). Trimming removed 1 base from V and 2 bases from J, with 6 bases in between. This CDR3 is built from 13 residues. Germline V gene lookup returns CDR1 GTSNPN and CDR2 SVGIG (reference sequence). The CDR3 sequence: CAWSGGGNQPQHF. The CDR3 nucleotides are TGTGCCTGGAGTGGGGGGGGCAATCAGCCCCAGCATTTT.

This clonotype showed up just a few times. This chain joins TRBV20-1 and TRBJ2-1; 7 bases map to TRBD2. Germline loops: CDR1 DFQATT, CDR2 SNEGSKA (reference sequence). V was pared by 6 bases and J by 7 bases, with 6 bases of the junction left unmatched. This CDR3 is built from 12 residues. CDR3 DNA: TGCAGTGCAACCCAAGCGGGAAATGAGCAGTTCTTC. Translated, it gives CSATQAGNEQFF.

This clonotype has more than one count but fewer than ten. This sequence joins TRBV20-1 and TRBJ2-2, with 8 bases fitting TRBD1. The CDR3 extends over 16 amino acids. Germline V gives CDR1 DFQATT, CDR2 SNEGSKA (reference sequence). J lost 3 bases, V lost 0 bases, and 6 bases had no gene match. The CDR3 region is CSARDDVRGHTGELFF. The CDR3 region has the DNA TGCAGTGCTAGAGATGACGTCAGGGGGCACACCGGGGAGCTGTTTTTT.

The gene calls are TRBV2 and TRBJ1-2; TRBD1 agrees at 7 bases. The V gene end was trimmed by 6 bases and the J gene end by 7 bases; junction bases not matched to a gene: 8. This CDR3 region has 13 residues. Germline V gene data show CDR1 as SNHLY and CDR2 as FYNNEI. CDR3 protein: CASRRQGRGGYTF. As DNA, the CDR3 is TGTGCCAGCAGAAGACAGGGACGGGGTGGCTACACCTTC.

This clonotype was seen more than once but under ten times. V is TRBV2 and J is TRBJ2-3; D tentatively reads TRBD1 or TRBD2 (6 bases each). In germline, CDR1 is SNHLY, CDR2 FYNNEI. With 7 bases removed from V and 4 bases from J, the gap between germline ends came to 15 bases. The CDR3 is made up of 14 amino acids. The DNA of the CDR3 is TGTGCCAGCACGGGGCCCGGGGGCCCAGATACGCAGTATTTT. Protein product: CASTGPGGPDTQYF.

A few counts support this clonotype. The chain has TRBV2 and TRBJ1-5; the D gene is possibly TRBD1 (6 bases). Germline V gene sequence: CDR1 SNHLY, CDR2 FYNNEI. The V and J ends lost 5 bases and 3 bases respectively, with 11 bases between them. This CDR3 has 14 amino acids. This CDR3 is CASSQGSNNQPQHF. CDR3 coding DNA: TGTGCCAGCAGTCAGGGGTCAAACAATCAGCCCCAGCATTTT.

The chain joins TRBV7-3 to TRBJ2-3; TRBD1 agrees at 7 bases. The CDR3 consists of 17 residues. Trimming removed 5 bases from V and 1 base from J; junction bases left unmatched: 12. From germline, CDR1 is SGHTA and CDR2 FQGTGA. CDR3: CASSAGTDPGRTDTQYF. The CDR3 DNA follows: TGTGCCAGCAGCGCCGGGACAGACCCTGGTCGCACAGATACGCAGTATTTT.

The chain couples TRBV5-1 to TRBJ2-1, with 8 bases lining up with TRBD2. V shed 4 bases and J 9 bases; nucleotides not matched to a gene: 15. Germline CDR1 and CDR2: SGHRS and YFSETQ. The length of the CDR3 is 16 residues. CDR3 in amino acids: CASSRGASGSMVEQFF. The CDR3 nucleotides are TGCGCCAGCAGCAGGGGCGCGAGCGGGAGTATGGTTGAGCAGTTCTTC.

V is TRBV19 and J is TRBJ1-3; D ambiguous. CDR3 length: 14 residues. The germline V gene has CDR1 LNHDA and CDR2 SQIVND (reference sequence). Between the trimmed V and J ends, which lost 8 bases and 0 bases, there was a span of 11 bases. Written as DNA, the CDR3 is TGTGCCAGTTACATACAGCACTCTGGAAACACCATATATTTT. Encoded protein: CASYIQHSGNTIYF.

This clonotype turned up a few times. This chain connects TRBV28 to TRBJ1-2; D is undetermined. This CDR3 comprises 12 residues. Trimming pared 2 bases from V and 7 bases from J, leaving 8 bases between. From germline, CDR1 is MDHEN and CDR2 SYDVKM. The CDR3 here is CASSLAQPGYTF. Here the CDR3 DNA reads TGTGCCAGCAGTTTAGCCCAGCCTGGCTACACCTTC.

This clonotype has only a few counts. J is TRBJ2-5 and V is TRBV4-1; D gene unclear. This CDR3 comprises 12 residues. CDR1 and CDR2 from the germline V gene are MGHRA and YSYEKL. V was trimmed by 0 bases and J by 4 bases, leaving 3 bases between them. The CDR3 DNA follows: TGCGCCAGCAGCCAAGAGGGAGAGACCCAGTACTTC. Its protein is CASSQEGETQYF.

The gene calls are TRBV6-1 and TRBJ2-6; D is tentatively TRBD1 or TRBD2 (5 bases each). Trimming removed 7 bases from V and 0 bases from J, with 16 bases in between. CDR1 MNHNS and CDR2 SASEGT come from the germline V gene. This CDR3 contains 17 residues. The CDR3 region is CASTPGAEISGANVLTF. CDR3 in DNA: TGTGCCAGCACCCCCGGGGCGGAAATCTCTGGGGCCAACGTCCTGACTTTC.

For the CDR3, the DNA is TGTGCCAGCAGTAGAACGGGACAGTCCTACGAGCAGTACTTC. Its translation is CASSRTGQSYEQYF. The V and J genes are TRBV27 and TRBJ2-7; 7 bases are shared with TRBD1. Germline trimming cut 5 bases from V and 1 base from J; bases unmatched to any gene: 5. CDR1 and CDR2 (germline): MNHEY, SMNVEV (reference sequence). The CDR3 has 14 residues.

The chain recombines TRBV28 with TRBJ1-1; D is undetermined. The CDR3 runs to 13 residues. The V end lost 6 bases, the J end lost 6 bases, and 14 bases lay between the germline ends. Germline CDR1 is MDHEN and CDR2 is SYDVKM. The CDR3 region is CASRLQEWAEAFF. CDR3 bases: TGTGCCAGCAGGTTGCAGGAGTGGGCTGAAGCTTTCTTT.

The gene calls are TRBV7-9 and TRBJ2-7; D remains ambiguous. The V gene lost 6 bases and the J gene lost 4 bases, with 22 bases spanning the gap. The CDR3 is 16 residues long. Germline loops: CDR1 SEHNR, CDR2 FQNEAQ (reference sequence). The CDR3 region is CASSPWAGSMYYEQYF. DNA for the CDR3: TGTGCCAGCAGTCCGTGGGCAGGATCAATGTATTACGAGCAGTACTTC.

The rearrangement uses TRBV7-8 and TRBJ2-7; TRBD1 is a possible D gene (6 bases). The CDR3 length is 12 residues. Trimming removed 5 bases from V and 6 bases from J, with 11 bases in between. Looked up from germline, CDR1 is SGHVS and CDR2 is FQNEAQ. CDR3 coding DNA: TGTGCCAGCAGCCCCCAGGGGACCGAGCAGTACTTC. This gives the protein CASSPQGTEQYF.

This clonotype was seen only a few times. This sequence joins TRBV20-1 and TRBJ2-5; perhaps TRBD2 as D (6 bases). The CDR3 consists of 13 residues. Trimming stripped 6 bases from V and 7 bases from J, with 18 bases between. The germline gives CDR1 DFQATT, CDR2 SNEGSKA (reference sequence). The CDR3 DNA reads TGCAGTGCCTCCGGCGGGACCTCAAGGACCCAGTACTTC. Encoded protein: CSASGGTSRTQYF.

The chain links TRBV27 to TRBJ1-5; maybe TRBD1 (6 bases). Germline values: CDR1 MNHEY, CDR2 SMNVEV (reference sequence). Trimming removed 6 bases from V and 0 bases from J, with 12 bases in between. The CDR3 covers 15 residues. CDR3 amino acids: CASRPGTNSNQPQHF. The CDR3 nucleotides are TGTGCCAGCAGACCCGGGACAAATAGCAATCAGCCCCAGCATTTT.

This chain uses TRBV20-1 with TRBJ1-5; TRBD1 aligns across 7 bases. V dropped 1 base and J dropped 6; count of bases not matched to a gene: 9. The CDR3 contains 15 residues. Looked up from germline, CDR1 is DFQATT and CDR2 is SNEGSKA (reference sequence). CDR3 DNA sequence: TGCAGTGCTAGAGGTGTAGGGGGCGCGGGTCAGCCCCAGCATTTT. Translating gives CSARGVGGAGQPQHF.

The V gene is TRBV6-1, the J gene TRBJ1-2, with a tentative D call TRBD1 (5 bases). CDR1 and CDR2 from the germline V gene are MNHNS and SASEGT. V was shortened by 5 bases and J by 7 bases, with 20 bases between the two germline ends. This CDR3 comprises 15 residues. The CDR3 sequence: CASSPPAGGGFGYTF. DNA for the CDR3: TGTGCCAGCAGTCCCCCAGCCGGGGGGGGATTTGGCTACACCTTC.

A word on this clonotype: One end of the junction fails to match germline, which may point to a read error. V gene TRBV11-3 combines with J gene TRBJ1-5; D gene uncertain. CDR1 is SGHNT, CDR2 YENEEA, per germline. There are 15 residues in the CDR3. CDR3 coding DNA: TGTGCTAGCATCCTGACACGTTTTAGCAATCAGCCCCAGCATTTT. The encoded protein is CASILTRFSNQPQHF.

The V and J genes are TRBV20-1 and TRBJ1-1, with D unclear. From germline, CDR1 is DFQATT and CDR2 SNEGSKA (reference sequence). Deletions cut 6 bases from V and 6 bases from J, with 14 bases between. The CDR3 covers 12 residues. Written as DNA, the CDR3 is TGCAGTGCCCCAAATATCGGTGCTGAAGCTTTCTTT. It encodes CSAPNIGAEAFF.